This T cell receptor (beta chain) stems from a study of blood T cell repertoires in COVID-19. Study details: Acute-phase and convalescent COVID-19 samples originated in the United States, Italy and Spain. T cells, B-cell-depleted T cells, or PBMCs supplied cDNA or gDNA.

The data were produced by immunoSEQ multiplex PCR, yet TCRdb's version contains in-frame clones alone and is incomplete. The table includes tens of thousands of clones, approximately 90% detected once. V lost 5 bases, J lost 6 bases, and 16 bases lay in between. The CDR3 runs 15 residues. Per the germline V gene, CDR1 is SGHTA and CDR2 is FQGNSA. Only a few counts were recorded for this clone. The sequence derives from a woman aged 55 to 70 with active COVID-19. The chain links TRBV7-2 to TRBJ2-2; TRBD2 is a possible D gene (5 bases). The sequencing sample was made of peripheral blood. The CDR3 sequence is CASSPREGGSGELFF. The CDR3 DNA reads as TGTGCCAGCAGCCCCCGCGAGGGTGGTTCCGGGGAGCTGTTTTTT.